This TCR beta chain was sequenced during a study of blood T cell repertoires in COVID-19. Study overall: Collection of acute and convalescent COVID-19 samples took place in the United States, Italy and Spain. T cells, B-cell-depleted T cells, or PBMCs supplied cDNA or gDNA.

Seattle's enrolled individuals joined amid active infection and were then monitored longitudinally. As originally analysed: For nucleated cells, counts were estimated from reference gene primer amplification. The repertoire was sequenced with immunoSEQ multiplex PCR; TCRdb's copy has only in-frame clones and lacks some. The DNA gave D and trimming, while V, J and clone size come from that table. Of about 210,000 clones in the sample, around 76% were seen once. This CDR3 region has 13 residues. Germline CDR1 SGHNT, CDR2 YYREEE (reference sequence). Trimming took off 2 bases at V and 2 bases at J, with 8 bases between the two ends.

This clonotype was obtained from a woman aged 60-75 years with COVID-19, enrolled during active disease. The chain employs TRBV5-4 and TRBJ2-7, with a possible D match to TRBD1 (5 bases). Sequences were obtained from peripheral blood. CDR3 sequence (DNA): TGTGCCAGCAGCTTCTCAGGGCCCTACGAGCAGTACTTC. Translated, it gives CASSFSGPYEQYF.